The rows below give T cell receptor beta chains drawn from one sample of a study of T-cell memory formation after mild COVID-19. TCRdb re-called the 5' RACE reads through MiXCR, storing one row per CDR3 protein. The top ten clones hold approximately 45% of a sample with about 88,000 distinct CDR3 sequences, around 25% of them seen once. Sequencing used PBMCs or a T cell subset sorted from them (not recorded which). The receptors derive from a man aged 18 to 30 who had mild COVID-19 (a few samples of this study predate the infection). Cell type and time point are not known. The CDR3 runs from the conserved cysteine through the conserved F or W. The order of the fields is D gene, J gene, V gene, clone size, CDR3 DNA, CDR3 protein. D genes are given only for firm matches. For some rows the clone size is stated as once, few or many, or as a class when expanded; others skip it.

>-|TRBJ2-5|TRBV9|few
TGTGCCAGCAGCGCTCAAGGGGGGCTGATTCAAGAGACCCAGTACTTC
CASSAQGGLIQETQYF
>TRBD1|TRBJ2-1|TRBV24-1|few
TGTGCCACCAGTGATTTAGCAGGGGGAAATGAGCAGTTCTTC
CATSDLAGGNEQFF
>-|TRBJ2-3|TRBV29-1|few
TGCAGCGTCGACCTCGCGACTACCGGTTTTGTAGATACGCAGTATTTT
CSVDLATTGFVDTQYF
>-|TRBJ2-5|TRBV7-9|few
TGTGCCAGCAGCTTAGGAGGGGCCGAAGAGACCCAGTACTTC
CASSLGGAEETQYF
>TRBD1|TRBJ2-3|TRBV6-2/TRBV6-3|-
TGTGCCAGCAGAAAGGGGGCTGGGTCAGATACGCAGTATTTT
CASRKGAGSDTQYF
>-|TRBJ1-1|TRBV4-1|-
TGCGCCAGCAGCCAAGAAGTACTGAACACTGAAGCTTTCTTT
CASSQEVLNTEAFF
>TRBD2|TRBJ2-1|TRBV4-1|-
TGCGCCGCCAATAGCGGGGGGGCCTACAATGAGCAGTTCTTC
CAANSGGAYNEQFF
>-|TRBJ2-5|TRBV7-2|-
TGTGCCAGCAGCCTCGCGGTGTGGGAGAGAGAGACCCAGTACTTC
CASSLAVWERETQYF
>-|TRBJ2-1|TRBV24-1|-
TGTGCCACCAGTGATTTGCACGATGAGCAGTTCTTC
CATSDLHDEQFF
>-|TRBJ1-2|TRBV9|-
TGTGCCAGCAGCTCTCGGACAGCCGCCTATGGCTACACCTTC
CASSSRTAAYGYTF
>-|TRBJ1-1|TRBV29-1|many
TGCAGCGTCGCAGTTATGAACACTGAAGCTTTCTTT
CSVAVMNTEAFF
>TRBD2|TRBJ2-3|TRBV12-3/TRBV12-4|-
TGTGCCAGCAGCTTCTTAGCGGGGTATAGCACAGATACGCAGTATTTT
CASSFLAGYSTDTQYF
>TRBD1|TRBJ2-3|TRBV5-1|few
TGCGCCAGCAGCTTGGCCAGGGGGCCAGATACGCAGTATTTT
CASSLARGPDTQYF
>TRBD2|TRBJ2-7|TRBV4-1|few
TGCGCCAGCAGCCAAGTCGCGACTAGCGGATCCTACGAGCAGTACTTC
CASSQVATSGSYEQYF
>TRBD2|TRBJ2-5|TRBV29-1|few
TGCAGCGTTCGGGGAGGGGTGGAGACCCAGTACTTC
CSVRGGVETQYF
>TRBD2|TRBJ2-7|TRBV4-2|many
TGTGCCAGCAGCCAAGGCTCCGGGGGGGAGTACTACGAGCAGTACTTC
CASSQGSGGEYYEQYF
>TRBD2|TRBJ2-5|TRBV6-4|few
TGTGCCAGCAGTGAGCAAGCGGGGGGGCAAGAGACCCAGTACTTC
CASSEQAGGQETQYF
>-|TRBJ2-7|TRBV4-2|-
TGTGCCAGCAGCCAATCCAGGCAGGGGGGGAGCGAGCAGTACTTC
CASSQSRQGGSEQYF
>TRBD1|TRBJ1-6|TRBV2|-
TGTGCCACCCAGACAGGGCTCCTTAATTCACCCCTCCACTTT
CATQTGLLNSPLHF
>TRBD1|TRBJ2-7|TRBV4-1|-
TGCGCCAGCAGCCAAGAAGGCCAGGGGGCGGTCTACGAGCAGTACTTC
CASSQEGQGAVYEQYF
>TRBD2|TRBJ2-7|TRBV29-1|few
TGCAGCGCTCGGACTAGCGGAACCACCTACGAGCAGTACTTC
CSARTSGTTYEQYF
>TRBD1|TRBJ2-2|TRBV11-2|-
TGTGCCAGCACATCGGGGACAGGGACCTCCACCGGGGAGCTGTTTTTT
CASTSGTGTSTGELFF
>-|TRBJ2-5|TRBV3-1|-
TGTGCCAGCAGCCAAGGGACAGCGGGGATGCGGACCCAGTACTTC
CASSQGTAGMRTQYF
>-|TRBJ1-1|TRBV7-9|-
TGTGCCAGCAGCTTCCACGGGACTGAAGCTTTCTTT
CASSFHGTEAFF
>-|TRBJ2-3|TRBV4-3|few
TGCGCCAGCAGCCAAGAGCGGTACCCACCTACAGATACGCAGTATTTT
CASSQERYPPTDTQYF
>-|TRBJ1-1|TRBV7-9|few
TGTGCCAGCAGCTTAGCGTTAACACGAGCTTTCTTT
CASSLALTRAFF
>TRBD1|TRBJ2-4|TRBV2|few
TGTGCCAGCAGTGGGGACAGAGCTAATCAGTACTTC
CASSGDRANQYF
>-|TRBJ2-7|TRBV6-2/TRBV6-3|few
TGTGCCAGCAGTTACGGGGGATCCAACCCCTACGAGCAGTACTTC
CASSYGGSNPYEQYF
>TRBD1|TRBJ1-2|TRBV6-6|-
TGTGCCAGCAGTTCATCCGCCGGGGAGTCGACGTACAGGGGGGGGAGCTACACCTTC
CASSSSAGESTYRGGSYTF